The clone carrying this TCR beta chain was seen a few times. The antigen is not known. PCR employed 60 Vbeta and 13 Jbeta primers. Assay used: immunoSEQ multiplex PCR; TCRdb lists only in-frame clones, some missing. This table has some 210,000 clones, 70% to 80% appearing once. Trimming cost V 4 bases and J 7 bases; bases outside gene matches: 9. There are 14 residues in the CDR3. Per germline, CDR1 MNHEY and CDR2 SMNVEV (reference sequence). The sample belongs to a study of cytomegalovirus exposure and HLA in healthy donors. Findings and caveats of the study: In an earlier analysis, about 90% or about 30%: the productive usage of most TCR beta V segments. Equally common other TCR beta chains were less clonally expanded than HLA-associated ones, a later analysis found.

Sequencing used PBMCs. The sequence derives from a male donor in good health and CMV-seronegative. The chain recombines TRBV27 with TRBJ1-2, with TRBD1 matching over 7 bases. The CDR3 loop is CASSSPVDRVGYTF. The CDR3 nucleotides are TGTGCCAGCAGTTCCCCAGTCGACAGGGTTGGCTACACCTTC.